What follows describes a single T cell receptor (beta chain). Its target is unknown. This specimen belongs to a study of T cell responses to AZD1222 COVID-19 vaccine. Assay used: immunoSEQ multiplex PCR; TCRdb lists only in-frame clones, some missing. The data show about 140,000 clones, with less than 95% seen just once and about 5.9% held by the top ten. The germline V and J ends were trimmed by 11 bases and 1 base, with 14 bases remaining between them. CDR1 and CDR2 (germline): LNHDA, SQIVND (reference sequence). The CDR3 runs 14 residues. General study points: Most donors were white British and more were female, and clonal diversity was possibly underestimated. Spike-specific TCRs gained breadth and depth after people received two AZD1222 doses. Baseline serostatus was positive in only a handful of AZD1222 recipients.

The sample was peripheral blood, taken 28 days after the second AZD1222 dose. The genes are TRBV19 and TRBJ2-2; no reliable D call. This sequence originates from an adult who received the AZD1222 COVID-19 vaccine. As DNA, the CDR3 is TGTGCCGCTTCCCCCCGTGAGAACACCGGGGAGCTGTTTTTT. Translated, it gives CAASPRENTGELFF.